Each of the 20 T cell receptor beta chains below was sequenced from the same sample in a study of blood T cell repertoires in COVID-19. This table comes from immunoSEQ multiplex PCR, and its TCRdb copy is limited to in-frame clones, with some not included. This table has a few hundred thousand clones, 86% appearing once. Sequenced input: PBMCs or T cells enriched from blood (not recorded which). These receptors came from a woman aged 40 to 55 with acute COVID-19.

The rearrangement uses TRBV9 and TRBJ2-3, with D perhaps matching TRBD1 (6 bases). V was trimmed by 3 bases and J by 2 bases, leaving 10 bases between them. The CDR3 loop spans 14 amino acids. Germline CDR1 reads SGDLS; CDR2 reads YYNGEE. The CDR3 loop is CASSGGHTTDTQYF. Here the CDR3 DNA reads TGTGCCAGCAGCGGGGGACATACCACAGATACGCAGTATTTT.

The J gene is TRBJ2-2, the V gene TRBV2, with D possibly matching TRBD1 (6 bases). Germline V lookup: CDR1 SNHLY, CDR2 FYNNEI. The CDR3 is made up of 16 amino acids. The V end lost 6 bases, the J end lost 0 bases, and 14 bases lay between the germline ends. CDR3 sequence (DNA): TGTGCCAGCAGCCGGGACACGGTGTCGAACACCGGGGAGCTGTTTTTT. It encodes CASSRDTVSNTGELFF.

V gene TRBV11-2 combines with J gene TRBJ1-3; no definite D call. V was cut by 7 bases and J by 1 base, with 11 bases left in between. Germline V gene data show CDR1 as SGHAT and CDR2 as FQNNGV. The length of the CDR3 is 14 residues. As DNA, the CDR3 is TGTGCCAGCACCCCGGGGAGTTCTGGAAACACCATATATTTT. Residues: CASTPGSSGNTIYF.

This chain uses TRBV6-6 with TRBJ2-5; 8 bases are a match to TRBD2. The CDR3 has 14 residues. Germline CDR1 reads MNHNY; CDR2 reads SVGAGI (reference sequence). The J segment lost 4 bases and the V segment lost 5 bases, leaving 6 bases of the junction unmatched. The DNA of the CDR3 is TGTGCCAGCAGTAGCGGGAGAGGACGAGAGACCCAGTACTTC. It specifies CASSSGRGRETQYF.

This clone was picked up one time. This sequence joins TRBV2 and TRBJ2-1; 9 positions match TRBD2. The J segment lost 2 bases and the V segment lost 4 bases, leaving 3 bases of the junction unmatched. The CDR3 has 15 residues. Per germline, CDR1 SNHLY and CDR2 FYNNEI. CDR3 bases: TGTGCCAGCAGTGCGCGGGAGGGTGCCTACAATGAGCAGTTCTTC. As protein: CASSAREGAYNEQFF. Based on the CDR3 plus reference TRBV2 and TRBJ2-1, the full variable domain is EPEVTQTPSHQVTQMGQEVILRCVPISNHLYFYWYRQILGQKVEFLVSFYNNEISEKSEIFDDQFSVERPDGSNFTLKIRSTKLEDSAMYFCASSAREGAYNEQFFGPGTRLTVL.

This chain links TRBV7-9 with TRBJ2-2; D is unresolved. From germline, CDR1 is SEHNR and CDR2 FQNEAQ (reference sequence). This CDR3 has 15 residues. V was shortened by 1 base and J by 7 bases, with 13 bases between the two germline ends. The CDR3: CASSLGSPYLGELFF. The CDR3 nucleotides read TGTGCCAGCAGCTTAGGGAGCCCATACCTCGGGGAGCTGTTTTTT.

The V call is TRBV15, the J call TRBJ1-6; 10 bases align to TRBD1. Germline values: CDR1 LNHNV, CDR2 YYDKDF (reference sequence). The trim removed 4 bases at V and 10 bases at J, leaving 7 bases unmatched. The CDR3 has 15 amino acids. The CDR3 reads CATSTRQGAGSPLHF. The CDR3, as DNA: TGTGCCACCAGCACCCGACAGGGGGCAGGGTCACCCCTCCACTTT.

J is TRBJ1-4 and V is TRBV5-1; D is ambiguous. CDR3 length: 15 residues. CDR1 and CDR2 (germline): SGHRS, YFSETQ. Trimming took off 4 bases at V and 7 bases at J, with 17 bases between the two ends. As DNA, the CDR3 is TGCGCCAGCAGCCCCGATGCGAGGGCCGGTGAAAAACTGTTTTTT. Amino acid sequence: CASSPDARAGEKLFF.

The chain combines TRBV7-3 with TRBJ2-5, with 8 bases lining up with TRBD2. The CDR3 spans 15 residues. V lost 4 bases to trimming and J lost 5 bases; unmatched junction nucleotides: 9. Germline V lookup: CDR1 SGHTA, CDR2 FQGTGA. CDR3 nucleotide sequence: TGTGCCAGCAGCTCTATAGGACTAGCAGGGGAGACCCAGTACTTC. Its protein product is CASSSIGLAGETQYF.

The rearrangement joins TRBV7-9 to TRBJ1-2; D remains ambiguous. CDR3 size: 15 residues. Per germline, CDR1 SEHNR and CDR2 FQNEAQ (reference sequence). Trimming left V 7 bases short and J 5 bases short, with 20 bases between. CDR3 protein: CASTHSRGRLYGYTF. The CDR3 DNA reads TGTGCCAGCACCCATAGTCGGGGTCGGCTTTATGGCTACACCTTC.

The CDR3 sequence is CASRGLAGSSYEQYF. The CDR3 DNA is TGTGCCAGCAGAGGACTAGCGGGAAGCTCCTACGAGCAGTACTTC. The J gene is TRBJ2-7, the V gene TRBV13, with 12 bases matching TRBD2. CDR3 length: 15 residues. V gave up 6 bases and J gave up 0 bases; unmatched junction bases: 3. The germline gives CDR1 PRHDT, CDR2 FYEKMQ (reference sequence).

The chain couples TRBV30 to TRBJ2-1, with D hard to call. The germline CDR1 and CDR2 sequences are GTSNPN and SVGIG (reference sequence). Trimming took off 7 bases at V and 4 bases at J, with 14 bases between the two ends. This CDR3 region has 13 residues. The CDR3 DNA reads as TGTGCCTTCCATCGGATCGGGTACAATGAGCAGTTCTTC. This gives the protein CAFHRIGYNEQFF.

This clone was seen a handful of times. This rearrangement joins TRBV19 to TRBJ2-7; the match to TRBD2 covers 11 bases. V shed 9 bases, J shed 6 bases, and the junction held 13 bases outside the gene matches. Germline CDR1 reads LNHDA; CDR2 reads SQIVND (reference sequence). The CDR3 spans 15 residues. The CDR3 nucleotides are TGTGCCAGCAAATTAGCGGGAGGGCCGTCTGGCGAGCAGTACTTC. Translating it yields CASKLAGGPSGEQYF.

The gene calls are TRBV7-9 and TRBJ1-1; D possibly corresponds to TRBD1 (6 bases). V lost 3 bases and J lost 2, with 13 bases in between. CDR3 length: 15 residues. CDR1 and CDR2 (germline): SEHNR, FQNEAQ (reference sequence). The CDR3 region is CASSFGPQGNTEAFF. The CDR3 nucleotides are TGTGCCAGCAGCTTCGGACCACAGGGAAACACTGAAGCTTTCTTT.

The chain joins TRBV6-5 to TRBJ1-2; D ambiguous. CDR1 and CDR2 (germline): MNHEY, SVGAGI. The CDR3 is 12 residues long. V lost 6 bases and J 4 bases, leaving 9 bases between the germline ends. The CDR3: CASRAPSYGYTF. The DNA of the CDR3 is TGTGCCAGCAGGGCCCCCAGCTATGGCTACACCTTC.

The chain uses TRBV10-3 and TRBJ2-5, with 10 bases identical to TRBD1. Trimming at V came to 6 bases and at J to 5 bases, leaving 9 bases not matched to a gene. Germline CDR1 reads ENHRY; CDR2 reads SYGVKD. This CDR3 has 15 amino acids. CDR3 loop: CAISSGQGIGETQYF. CDR3 coding DNA: TGTGCCATCAGCTCGGGACAGGGGATAGGTGAGACCCAGTACTTC.

This clone has only one observation. The chain combines TRBV5-5 with TRBJ2-3; a possible D gene is TRBD2 (5 bases). V lost 4 bases and J 2 bases, leaving 17 bases between the germline ends. The CDR3 length is 16 residues. CDR1 and CDR2 from the germline V gene are SGHKS and YYEKEE (reference sequence). The CDR3 protein is CASSRGDVTATDTQYF. For the CDR3, the DNA is TGTGCCAGCAGCCGGGGAGACGTAACGGCCACAGATACGCAGTATTTT.

V is TRBV28 and J is TRBJ2-7; 11 nucleotides agree with TRBD2. CDR1 is MDHEN, CDR2 SYDVKM, per germline. This CDR3 is 17 amino acids long. J was trimmed by 6 bases and V by 5 bases; bases with no gene match: 15. Here the CDR3 reads CASSIAGGTQRQAEQYF. CDR3 DNA: TGTGCCAGCAGTATAGCGGGAGGGACCCAACGCCAGGCCGAGCAGTACTTC.

This clone was seen more than once but under ten times. The J gene is TRBJ2-5, the V gene TRBV4-2; no reliable D call. V was pared by 1 base and J by 7 bases, with 13 bases between. The germline gives CDR1 LGHNA, CDR2 YNFKEQ. The CDR3 consists of 14 residues. The CDR3 coding sequence is TGTGCCAGCAGCCAAGTCCCGCCTATCGGGACCCAGTACTTC. This encodes CASSQVPPIGTQYF.

J is TRBJ2-1 and V is TRBV30, with 13 bases lining up with TRBD2. The ends lost 3 bases at V and 8 bases at J; junction bases unmatched: 13. The CDR3 has 17 residues. Looked up from germline, CDR1 is GTSNPN and CDR2 is SVGIG (reference sequence). DNA of the CDR3: TGTGCCTGGAGCTCCCGGAGGACTAGCGGGAGCCCCGATGAGCAGTTCTTC. Amino acids: CAWSSRRTSGSPDEQFF.